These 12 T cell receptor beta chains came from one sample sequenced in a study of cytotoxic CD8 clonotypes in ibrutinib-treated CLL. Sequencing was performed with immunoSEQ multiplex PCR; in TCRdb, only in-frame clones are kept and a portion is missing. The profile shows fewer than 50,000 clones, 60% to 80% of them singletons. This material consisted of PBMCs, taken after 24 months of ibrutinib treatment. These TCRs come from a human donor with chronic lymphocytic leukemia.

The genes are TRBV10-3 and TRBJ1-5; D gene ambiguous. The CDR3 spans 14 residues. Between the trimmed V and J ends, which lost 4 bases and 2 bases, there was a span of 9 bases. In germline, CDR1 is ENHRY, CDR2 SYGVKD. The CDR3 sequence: CAISGQVGNQPQHF. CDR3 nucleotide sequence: TGTGCCATCAGTGGCCAGGTAGGCAATCAGCCCCAGCATTTT.

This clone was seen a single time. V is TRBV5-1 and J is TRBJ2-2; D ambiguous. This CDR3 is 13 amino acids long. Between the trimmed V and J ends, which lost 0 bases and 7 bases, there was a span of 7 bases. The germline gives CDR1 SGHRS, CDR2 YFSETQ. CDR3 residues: CASSLAGGGELFF. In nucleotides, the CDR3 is TGCGCCAGCAGCTTGGCCGGTGGCGGGGAGCTGTTTTTT.

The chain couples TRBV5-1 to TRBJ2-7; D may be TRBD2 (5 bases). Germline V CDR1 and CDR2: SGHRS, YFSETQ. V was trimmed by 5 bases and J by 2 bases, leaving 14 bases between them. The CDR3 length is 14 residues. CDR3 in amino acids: CASSPRAATYEQYF. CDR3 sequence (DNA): TGCGCCAGCAGTCCGAGGGCGGCTACCTACGAGCAGTACTTC.

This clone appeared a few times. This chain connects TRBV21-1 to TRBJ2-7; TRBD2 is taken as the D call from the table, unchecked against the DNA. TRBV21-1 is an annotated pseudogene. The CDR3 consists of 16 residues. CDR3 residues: CASSKDFTSGAYEQYF. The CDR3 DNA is TGTGCCAGCAGCAAAGATTTTACTAGCGGGGCCTACGAGCAGTACTTC.

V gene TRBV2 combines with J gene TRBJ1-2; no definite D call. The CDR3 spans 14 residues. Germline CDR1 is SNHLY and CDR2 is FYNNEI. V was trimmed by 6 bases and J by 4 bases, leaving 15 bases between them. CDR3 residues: CASRRSGLLYGYTF. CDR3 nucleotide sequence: TGTGCCAGCAGGAGATCCGGGCTCCTCTATGGCTACACCTTC.

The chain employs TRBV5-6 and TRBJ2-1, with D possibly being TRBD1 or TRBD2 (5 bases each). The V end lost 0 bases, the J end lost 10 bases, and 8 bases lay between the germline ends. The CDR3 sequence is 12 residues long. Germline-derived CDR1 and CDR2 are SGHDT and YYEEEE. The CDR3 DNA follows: TGTGCCAGCAGCTTGGCCTGGGGGGAGCAGTTCTTC. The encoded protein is CASSLAWGEQFF. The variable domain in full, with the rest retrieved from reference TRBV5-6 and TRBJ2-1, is DAGVTQSPTHLIKTRGQQVTLRCSPKSGHDTVSWYQQALGQGPQFIFQYYEEEERQRGNFPDRFSGHQFPNYSSELNVNALLLGDSALYLCASSLAWGEQFFGPGTRLTVL.

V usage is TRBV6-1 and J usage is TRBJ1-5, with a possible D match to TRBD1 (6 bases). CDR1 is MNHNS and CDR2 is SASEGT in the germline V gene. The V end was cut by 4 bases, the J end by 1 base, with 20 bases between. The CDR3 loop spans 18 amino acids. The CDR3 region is CASSAQEWGARSNQPQHF. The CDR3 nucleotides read TGTGCCAGCAGTGCACAGGAGTGGGGGGCAAGGAGCAATCAGCCCCAGCATTTT.

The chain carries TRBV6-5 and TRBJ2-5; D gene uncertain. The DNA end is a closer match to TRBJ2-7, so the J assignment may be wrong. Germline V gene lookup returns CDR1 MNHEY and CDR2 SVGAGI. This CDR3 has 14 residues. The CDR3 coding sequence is TGTGCCAGCAGTTACGCCCCACGTGGCTCCGAGCAGTACTTC. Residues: CASSYAPRGSEQYF.

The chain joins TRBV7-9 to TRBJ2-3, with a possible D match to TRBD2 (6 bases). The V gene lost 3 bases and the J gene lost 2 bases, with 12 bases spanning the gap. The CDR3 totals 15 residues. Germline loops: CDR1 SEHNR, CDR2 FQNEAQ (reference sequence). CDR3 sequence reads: CASSLGLGYTDTQYF. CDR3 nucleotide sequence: TGTGCCAGCAGCTTGGGACTGGGGTACACAGATACGCAGTATTTT.

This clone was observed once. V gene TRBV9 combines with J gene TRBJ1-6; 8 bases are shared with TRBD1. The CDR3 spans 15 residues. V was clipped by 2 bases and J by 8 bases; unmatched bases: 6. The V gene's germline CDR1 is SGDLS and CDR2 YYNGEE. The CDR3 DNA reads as TGTGCCAGCAGCGTGGACAGGGTTCGAGATTCACCCCTCCACTTT. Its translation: CASSVDRVRDSPLHF.

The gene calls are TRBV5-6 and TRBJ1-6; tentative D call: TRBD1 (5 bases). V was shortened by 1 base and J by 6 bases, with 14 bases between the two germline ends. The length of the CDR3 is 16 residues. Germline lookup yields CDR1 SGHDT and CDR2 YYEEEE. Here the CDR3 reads CASSLNSGRFNSPLHF. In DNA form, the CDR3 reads TGTGCCAGCAGCTTGAACTCAGGGAGATTTAATTCACCCCTCCACTTT.

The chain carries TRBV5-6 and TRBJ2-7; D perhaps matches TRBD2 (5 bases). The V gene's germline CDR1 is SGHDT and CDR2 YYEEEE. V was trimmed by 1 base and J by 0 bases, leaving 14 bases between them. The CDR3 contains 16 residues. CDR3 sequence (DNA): TGTGCCAGCAGCTTGACGGCTAGCTCAAGCTCCTACGAGCAGTACTTC. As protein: CASSLTASSSSYEQYF.